The 8 T cell receptor beta chains listed next were all sequenced from one sample in a study of blood T cell repertoires in COVID-19 (dated by TCRdb to about 2020). The method behind the library was the immunoSEQ multiplex PCR assay. TCRdb obtained this table from immuneACCESS and retained in-frame rearrangements with V and J assigned. These tables miss some clones; where compared with another copy, unresolved V genes account for less than half of the shortfall, and the remainder is unexplained. Counted in this sample were 95,000 to 150,000 clones; roughly 92% of them appeared once. The ten largest clones represent 2.1% of the sample. Sequences were obtained from peripheral blood. These receptors all stem from a man in his fifties or sixties with COVID-19, enrolled during active disease.

The chain uses TRBV5-1 and TRBJ1-4; possible D gene TRBD1, 6 bases. Deletions cut 4 bases from V and 3 bases from J, with 10 bases between. Looked up from germline, CDR1 is SGHRS and CDR2 is YFSETQ. The CDR3 contains 14 residues. The CDR3 region has the DNA TGCGCCAGCAGCGCGGACAGATCTAATGAAAAACTGTTTTTT. It yields the protein CASSADRSNEKLFF.

The CDR3 coding sequence is TGTGCCAGCAGTTCGACTAGCGGGAGCTCCTACGAGCAGTACTTC. The encoded protein is CASSSTSGSSYEQYF. The chain joins TRBV6-5 to TRBJ2-7, with TRBD2 identical over 12 bases. In germline, CDR1 is MNHEY, CDR2 SVGAGI. The length of the CDR3 is 15 residues. The V gene end was trimmed by 4 bases and the J gene end by 0 bases; junction bases not matched to a gene: 1.

V is TRBV6-5 and J is TRBJ1-5; D is ambiguous. The length of the CDR3 is 13 residues. V dropped 4 bases and J dropped 4 bases, with 8 bases sitting between them. Germline V gene sequence: CDR1 MNHEY, CDR2 SVGAGI. CDR3 DNA sequence: TGTGCCAGCAGTTTCGGACTAAATCAGCCCCAGCATTTT. This encodes CASSFGLNQPQHF.

This sequence joins TRBV6-5 and TRBJ2-3; 8 bases line up with TRBD1. Germline V lookup: CDR1 MNHEY, CDR2 SVGAGI. The CDR3 length is 15 residues. J was trimmed by 0 bases and V by 5 bases; bases with no gene match: 4. The CDR3 is CASSPRTGSTDTQYF. DNA for the CDR3: TGTGCCAGCAGTCCGCGGACAGGGAGCACAGATACGCAGTATTTT.

The genes are TRBV5-1 and TRBJ2-1; tentative D call: TRBD2 (6 bases). Germline assignment: CDR1 SGHRS and CDR2 YFSETQ. V lost 1 base and J 6 bases, leaving 14 bases between the germline ends. The CDR3 runs to 15 residues. Here the CDR3 DNA reads TGCGCCAGCAGCTTGAGCGGGCGCTGGGGCAATGAGCAGTTCTTC. Amino acids: CASSLSGRWGNEQFF.

The chain combines TRBV6-5 with TRBJ2-4, with a weak D call TRBD1 (5 bases). Trimming stripped 0 bases from V and 9 bases from J, with 18 bases between. Germline V gene lookup returns CDR1 MNHEY and CDR2 SVGAGI. The CDR3 totals 16 residues. CDR3 residues: CASSYSPDSPELIQYF. The CDR3 region has the DNA TGTGCCAGCAGTTACTCCCCAGACAGTCCGGAACTCATTCAGTACTTC.

This chain uses TRBV6-1 with TRBJ1-1; possible D gene TRBD1, 5 bases. V shed 3 bases and J shed 8 bases, with 7 bases lying between them. The CDR3 contains 11 residues. Germline lookup yields CDR1 MNHNS and CDR2 SASEGT. This chain's CDR3 is CASSDGGEAFF. The CDR3, as DNA: TGTGCCAGCAGTGACGGGGGGGAAGCTTTCTTT.

The table lists this clone with a count of one. The V gene is TRBV11-3, the J gene TRBJ2-1, with D tentatively TRBD2 (6 bases). Trimming took 1 base from V and 4 from J, leaving 8 bases between them. Germline values: CDR1 SGHNT, CDR2 YENEEA. The CDR3 totals 14 residues. CDR3 amino acids: CASSLAGDYNEQFF. The CDR3 coding sequence is TGTGCCAGCAGCTTAGCGGGAGATTACAATGAGCAGTTCTTC.